Listed below are T cell receptor beta chains from one sample, sequenced in a study of blood T cell repertoires in COVID-19. The protocol was immunoSEQ multiplex PCR, while the TCRdb copy is restricted to in-frame clones and leaves out a portion. Among over 600,000 clones, approximately 90% were seen once, and the ten largest hold 0.2% to 0.3%. The sequenced sample consisted of peripheral blood. The source is a woman between 18 and 29 years old with acute or convalescent COVID-19. The CDR3 runs from the conserved cysteine through the conserved F or W. The D gene is left open where the match is weak. Clone sizes are given selectively: once, few, many, or a class where the clone is expanded.

>TRBD1|TRBV5-5|TRBJ2-7|NA
CASSSRGQGAYEQYF
TGTGCCAGCAGTAGCCGCGGACAGGGGGCCTACGAGCAGTACTTC
>TRBD2|TRBV2|TRBJ2-7|NA
CASRPASGGSYEQYF
TGTGCCAGCAGGCCCGCTAGCGGGGGGTCCTACGAGCAGTACTTC
>TRBD1|TRBV14|TRBJ2-7|NA
CASSFGTGVFYEQYF
TGTGCCAGCAGTTTCGGGACAGGGGTTTTCTACGAGCAGTACTTC
>NA|TRBV19|TRBJ1-1|NA
CASLTGNTEAFF
TGTGCCAGCCTGACTGGTAACACTGAAGCTTTCTTT
>NA|TRBV27|TRBJ2-5|NA
CASRITGSETQYF
TGTGCCAGTCGGATAACAGGGTCGGAGACCCAGTACTTC
>NA|TRBV27|TRBJ2-1|NA
CASSISTGSGASSYNEQFF
TGTGCCAGCAGCATATCTACAGGGTCCGGGGCAAGCTCCTACAATGAGCAGTTCTTC
>NA|TRBV5-6|TRBJ1-5|NA
CASSLTNQPQHF
TGTGCCAGCAGCTTGACTAATCAGCCCCAGCATTTT
>NA|TRBV11-2|TRBJ2-3|few
CASSFPRGGQGTQYF
TGTGCCAGCAGCTTCCCCCGAGGGGGTCAGGGGACGCAGTATTTT
>TRBD1|TRBV5-4|TRBJ1-2|NA
CASSLAGTGDGYTF
TGTGCCAGCAGCTTGGCCGGGACAGGGGATGGCTACACCTTC
>TRBD1|TRBV6-5|TRBJ2-2|NA
CASSYSTQGETGELFF
TGTGCCAGCAGTTACTCGACACAGGGGGAGACCGGGGAGCTGTTTTTT
>TRBD2|TRBV4-2|TRBJ2-1|once
CASSLRLAGHSSYNEQFF
TGTGCCAGCAGCCTCCGGCTAGCGGGTCATAGCTCCTACAATGAGCAGTTCTTC
>TRBD1|TRBV9|TRBJ2-4|NA
CASSPQGTDAKNIQYF
TGTGCCAGCAGCCCTCAGGGGACAGATGCCAAGAACATTCAGTACTTC
>TRBD1|TRBV3-1/TRBV3-2|TRBJ2-7|NA
CASSAPGQGNLYEQYF
TGTGCCAGCAGCGCACCGGGACAGGGGAACCTCTACGAGCAGTACTTC
>TRBD1|TRBV29-1|TRBJ2-7|NA
CSAGQGAYEQYF
TGCAGCGCGGGACAGGGGGCTTACGAGCAGTACTTC
>NA|TRBV7-2|TRBJ2-7|NA
CASSFSLVQGYEQYF
TGTGCCAGCAGCTTCAGCCTCGTACAGGGCTACGAGCAGTACTTC
>NA|TRBV18|TRBJ1-5|NA
CASSTVRGRNQPQHF
TGTGCCAGCTCAACCGTTAGGGGCCGCAATCAGCCCCAGCATTTT
>NA|TRBV5-8|TRBJ1-2|NA
CASSLGRFQSLYGYTF
TGTGCCAGCAGCTTGGGGAGGTTCCAGTCACTGTATGGCTACACCTTC
>NA|TRBV4-2|TRBJ2-3|NA
CASSQDLTGVGTDTQYF
TGTGCCAGCAGCCAAGATTTGACGGGGGTGGGCACAGATACGCAGTATTTT
>NA|TRBV15|TRBJ1-2|NA
CATSRDWEGTSLEGRF
TGTGCCACCAGCAGAGATTGGGAGGGGACAAGTCTCGAAGGTCGTTTC
>TRBD1|TRBV11-1|TRBJ1-1|NA
CASSLTGDGTEAFF
TGTGCCAGCAGCTTGACAGGGGATGGGACTGAAGCTTTCTTT
>NA|TRBV4-3|TRBJ1-2|NA
CASRDRPTGSYGYTF
TGCGCCAGCAGGGACAGACCTACAGGGAGCTATGGCTACACCTTC
>NA|TRBV5-1|TRBJ2-7|NA
CASSLDNYEQYF
TGCGCCAGCAGCTTGGACAACTACGAGCAGTACTTC
>TRBD2|TRBV7-9|TRBJ2-3|NA
CASSELAGSTDTQYF
TGTGCCAGCAGCGAACTAGCGGGGAGTACAGATACGCAGTATTTT
>TRBD1|TRBV4-3|TRBJ1-2|NA
CASSQEGQGVRESGYTF
TGCGCCAGCAGCCAAGAAGGACAGGGGGTTAGGGAAAGTGGCTACACCTTC
>TRBD1|TRBV24-1|TRBJ2-5|NA
CATSDPGTGIETQYF
TGTGCCACCAGTGATCCCGGGACAGGGATAGAGACCCAGTACTTC
>NA|TRBV5-5|TRBJ1-1|NA
CASSSQERVNTEAFF
TGTGCCAGCAGCTCGCAAGAGAGGGTGAACACTGAAGCTTTCTTT
>NA|TRBV30|TRBJ1-2|NA
CAWSVLGGARNGYTF
TGTGCCTGGAGTGTACTTGGGGGGGCGCGAAATGGCTACACCTTC
>NA|TRBV3-1/TRBV3-2|TRBJ1-2|few
CASSRRRVSSEYGYTF
TGTGCCAGCAGCCGCCGCAGGGTGTCTTCAGAGTATGGCTACACCTTC
>NA|TRBV5-5|TRBJ1-2|NA
CASSMTALGGYTF
TGTGCCAGCAGCATGACAGCCTTAGGGGGCTACACCTTC
>NA|TRBV6-6|TRBJ1-5|once
CASSLQVHQPQHF
TGTGCCAGCAGTTTACAGGTACATCAGCCCCAGCATTTT
>NA|TRBV29-1|TRBJ1-1|once
CKGLLNTEAFF
TGCAAGGGGCTCCTGAACACTGAAGCTTTCTTT
>TRBD1|TRBV11-3|TRBJ1-5|NA
CASSFGDRVNQPQHF
TGTGCCAGCAGCTTTGGGGACAGGGTTAATCAGCCCCAGCATTTT
>NA|TRBV21-1|TRBJ2-5|NA
CASSVAGTGVCETQYF
TGTGCCAGCAGCGTTGCCGGGACAGGGGTTTGTGAGACCCAGTACTTC
>TRBD1|TRBV3-1/TRBV3-2|TRBJ2-3|NA
CASSQGTGALTDTQYF
TGTGCCAGCAGCCAAGGGACAGGAGCCTTAACAGATACGCAGTATTTT
>NA|TRBV4-1|TRBJ2-2|once
CASSQVLYTGELFF
TGCGCCAGCAGCCAAGTTCTGTACACCGGGGAGCTGTTTTTT
>NA|TRBV5-5|TRBJ1-6|NA
CASTLGPDSPLHF
TGTGCCAGCACCCTGGGGCCGGATTCACCCCTCCACTTT
>NA|TRBV7-9|TRBJ1-2|NA
CASSLGRGDTYGYTF
TGTGCCAGCAGCTTAGGGAGGGGCGATACCTATGGCTACACCTTC
>NA|TRBV6-2/TRBV6-3|TRBJ2-7|NA
CASSSYRESYEQYF
TGTGCCAGCAGCTCCTACAGGGAGTCCTACGAGCAGTACTTC
>NA|TRBV5-1|TRBJ2-3|NA
CASSPAYPGKHDTDTQYF
TGCGCCAGCAGCCCAGCATACCCAGGGAAGCATGACACAGATACGCAGTATTTT
>NA|TRBV3-1/TRBV3-2|TRBJ2-2|NA
CASSPGGGRTGELFF
TGTGCCAGCAGCCCAGGAGGAGGTCGCACCGGGGAGCTGTTTTTT
>NA|TRBV1|TRBJ1-1|NA
CTSSQGADRGLEGPKNTEAFF
TGCACCAGCAGCCAAGGCGCGGACAGGGGCCTTGAGGGACCGAAGAACACTGAAGCTTTCTTT
>TRBD1|TRBV7-9|TRBJ1-2|NA
CASSLSGQVLNYGYTF
TGTGCCAGCAGCTTAAGTGGACAGGTCCTAAACTATGGCTACACCTTC